The entry that follows covers one TCR beta chain sequence. Its specificity is unknown. The sample originates from a study of beta chain features in type 1 diabetes. Study conclusions and caveats: Significant though moderate, a shortening of TCRB CDR3s appeared in all four CD4+ subsets of Type 1 diabetes patients.

The CDR3 length is 13 residues. Trimming pared 4 bases from V and 8 bases from J, leaving 11 bases between. Germline CDR1 SSHAT, CDR2 FNYEAQ (reference sequence). Expressed TCRB transcripts were sequenced after all isolated RNA was converted to cDNA. Assay used: immunoSEQ multiplex PCR; TCRdb lists only in-frame clones, some missing. Of some 240,000 clones listed, roughly 17% are singletons. This clonotype originated in a man between 25 and 39 years old with type 1 diabetes. J is TRBJ2-2 and V is TRBV7-7, with D unresolved. The sequencing input was naive CD4+ T cells from blood. The CDR3 spells CASSSVIEGELFF. The CDR3, as DNA: TGTGCCAGCAGCTCCGTCATAGAAGGGGAGCTGTTTTTT.